This entry lists 16 T cell receptor beta chains sequenced from one sample in a study of monozygotic twins with cystic fibrosis. Data came from immunoSEQ multiplex PCR; TCRdb stores just in-frame clones and leaves some out. This sample has about 29,000 clones, with around 85% found just once. Sequenced material: blood. The source of these receptors is a girl aged 2-10 years with cystic fibrosis.

The chain recombines TRBV21-1 with TRBJ2-1; the listed D gene, TRBD1, was not tested against the DNA. TRBV21-1 corresponds to a pseudogene. This CDR3 is built from 16 residues. The CDR3 region has the DNA TGTGCCAGCAGCGGTACGGGACAGGGGTTTTACAATGAGCAGTTCTTC. This encodes CASSGTGQGFYNEQFF.

This clone was detected only once. This chain joins TRBV7-9 and TRBJ2-7; D call uncertain. Germline V gene sequence: CDR1 SEHNR, CDR2 FQNEAQ (reference sequence). V dropped 1 base and J dropped 1 base, with 8 bases sitting between them. The CDR3 extends over 14 amino acids. CDR3 protein: CASSLDTRSYEQYF. CDR3 in DNA: TGTGCCAGCAGCTTAGACACCCGATCCTACGAGCAGTACTTC.

The rearrangement links TRBV28 to TRBJ2-7, with D possibly being TRBD1 (6 bases). The CDR3 is 13 amino acids. Germline-derived CDR1 and CDR2 are MDHEN and SYDVKM. Trimming took 2 bases from V and 3 from J, leaving 8 bases between them. CDR3 coding DNA: TGTGCCAGCAGTTTAGGACAGCTCTACGAGCAGTACTTC. It encodes CASSLGQLYEQYF.

V and J are TRBV19 and TRBJ1-3; no firm D call. V shed 1 base and J shed 2 bases, with 6 bases lying between them. From germline, CDR1 is LNHDA and CDR2 SQIVND (reference sequence). The CDR3 is 14 amino acids. In DNA, the CDR3 is TGTGCCAGTAGTATAGGGGCGGCTGGAAACACCATATATTTT. Amino acids: CASSIGAAGNTIYF.

The V call is TRBV28, the J call TRBJ2-7; no reliable D call. This CDR3 is 16 amino acids long. Trimming removed 2 bases at V and 0 bases at J, with 14 bases between. From germline, CDR1 is MDHEN and CDR2 SYDVKM. The CDR3 is CASSLEEGNPSYEQYF. As DNA, the CDR3 is TGTGCCAGCAGTTTAGAAGAAGGGAACCCCTCCTACGAGCAGTACTTC.

This rearrangement joins TRBV28 to TRBJ1-1; D unresolved. The germline V gene encodes CDR1 MDHEN and CDR2 SYDVKM. This CDR3 is built from 15 residues. V was pared by 6 bases and J by 4 bases, with 18 bases between. CDR3 protein: CASSLGGPPPTEAFF. As DNA, the CDR3 is TGTGCCAGCAGCCTGGGTGGACCTCCCCCCACTGAAGCTTTCTTT.

This clone was seen just once. V usage is TRBV6-5 and J usage is TRBJ2-3; unclear D gene. CDR1 MNHEY and CDR2 SVGAGI come from the germline V gene. Trimming pared 8 bases from V and 1 base from J, leaving 16 bases between. The CDR3 is 15 amino acids. This CDR3 is CASHRGSRGTDTQYF. The CDR3 DNA reads as TGTGCCAGCCATCGCGGCTCCCGGGGCACAGATACGCAGTATTTT.

The chain has TRBV6-1 and TRBJ1-1, with D tentatively TRBD1 (5 bases). V gave up 2 bases and J gave up 5 bases, with 12 bases separating them. Germline lookup yields CDR1 MNHNS and CDR2 SASEGT. The CDR3 loop spans 14 amino acids. The CDR3 coding sequence is TGTGCCAGCAGTGAATTTGGGGGGGAAACTGAAGCTTTCTTT. This encodes CASSEFGGETEAFF.

The genes are TRBV14 and TRBJ2-7; TRBD2 aligns across 8 bases. Trimming removed 6 bases from V and 0 bases from J; junction bases left unmatched: 10. The CDR3 totals 16 residues. Per germline, CDR1 SGHDN and CDR2 FVKESK. CDR3 residues: CASRPPIAGSSYEQYF. As DNA, the CDR3 is TGTGCCAGCAGGCCCCCCATAGCGGGGAGCTCCTACGAGCAGTACTTC.

CDR3: CAWTPGSAHYEQYF. The CDR3 DNA follows: TGTGCCTGGACCCCCGGCAGCGCCCACTACGAGCAGTACTTC. The chain joins TRBV30 to TRBJ2-7, with D hard to call. Germline V lookup: CDR1 GTSNPN, CDR2 SVGIG (reference sequence). This CDR3 comprises 14 residues. Trimming left V 4 bases short and J 3 bases short, with 16 bases between. Variable domain in full (rest from reference TRBV30 and TRBJ2-7): SQTIHQWPATLVQPVGSPLSLECTVEGTSNPNLYWYRQAAGRGLQLLFYSVGIGQISSEVPQNLSASRPQDRQFILSSKKLLLSDSGFYLCAWTPGSAHYEQYFGPGTRLTVT.

This chain connects TRBV18 to TRBJ2-7; 10 bases line up with TRBD2. CDR3 length: 15 amino acids. CDR1 KGHSH and CDR2 LQKENI come from the germline V gene. J was trimmed by 2 bases and V by 8 bases; bases with no gene match: 9. CDR3 nucleotide sequence: TGTGCCAGCGCACGTCTAGCGGGAGCCACCTACGAGCAGTACTTC. Amino acid sequence: CASARLAGATYEQYF.

The chain recombines TRBV10-2 with TRBJ2-7; 7 bases fit TRBD2. Germline values: CDR1 WSHSY, CDR2 SAAADI. There are 15 residues in the CDR3. V was pared by 0 bases and J by 2 bases, with 4 bases of the junction left unmatched. CDR3 nucleotides: TGCGCCAGCAGTGAGTCCTCTAGCGGAGCCTACGAGCAGTACTTC. Encoded protein: CASSESSSGAYEQYF.

The chain links TRBV5-8 to TRBJ1-5; D ambiguous. Germline lookup yields CDR1 SGHTS and CDR2 YDEGEE. V was shortened by 0 bases and J by 1 base, with 8 bases between the two germline ends. The CDR3 spans 15 residues. The CDR3 DNA reads as TGTGCCAGCAGCTTGGGTGGCAGGAGCAATCAGCCCCAGCATTTT. Translation gives CASSLGGRSNQPQHF.

The J gene is TRBJ1-1, the V gene TRBV5-4; D not certain. Trimming left V 4 bases short and J 1 base short, with 8 bases between. CDR3 length: 13 amino acids. The germline V gene encodes CDR1 SGHNT and CDR2 YYREEE (reference sequence). CDR3: CASSPEGNTEAFF. DNA for the CDR3: TGTGCCAGCAGCCCGGAGGGGAACACTGAAGCTTTCTTT.

The chain has TRBV9 and TRBJ2-1, with a tentative D call TRBD2 (5 bases). Germline loops: CDR1 SGDLS, CDR2 YYNGEE. V lost 0 bases and J lost 2, with 15 bases in between. There are 17 residues in the CDR3. As DNA, the CDR3 is TGTGCCAGCAGCGTAGTTGATAGTGAGGGCACCTACAATGAGCAGTTCTTC. Protein product: CASSVVDSEGTYNEQFF.

The gene calls are TRBV11-1 and TRBJ1-1; TRBD1 is a possible D gene (5 bases). The CDR3 length is 13 residues. Germline V lookup: CDR1 SGHAT, CDR2 FQDESV (reference sequence). The V end lost 5 bases, the J end lost 6 bases, and 13 bases lay between the germline ends. CDR3 coding DNA: TGTGCCAGCAGCCCGCGGAGGGGCTCTGAAGCTTTCTTT. It translates to CASSPRRGSEAFF.